These 16 T cell receptor beta chains came from one sample sequenced in a study of identical twins. TCRdb re-analysed the 5' RACE reads in MiXCR, keeping a single row per CDR3 protein. The sample gives approximately 670,000 distinct CDR3 sequences, around 6.1% of which show up once; 1.5% to 2% is in the top ten. The sample consisted of naive T cells sorted from blood. Every receptor here comes from a man younger than 30 in good health.

This sequence joins TRBV12-3 or TRBV12-4 and TRBJ2-7, with a possible D match to TRBD1 (6 bases). V was cut by 5 bases and J by 6 bases, with 11 bases left in between. CDR3 length: 12 residues. The CDR3 sequence: CASSSLGGEQYV. CDR3 coding DNA: TGTGCCAGCAGTAGTCTAGGGGGCGAGCAGTACGTC.

This clonotype showed up just a few times. The genes are TRBV7-9 and TRBJ2-5; D is perhaps TRBD1 (6 bases). Germline V gene data show CDR1 as SEHNR and CDR2 as FQNEAQ (reference sequence). The germline V and J ends were trimmed by 6 bases and 2 bases, with 13 bases remaining between them. The CDR3 has 14 amino acids. The CDR3 loop is CASSHTGNQETQYF. The CDR3 region has the DNA TGTGCCAGCAGTCATACAGGGAATCAAGAGACCCAGTACTTC.

The CDR3 DNA follows: TGTGCCAGCAGTTTACGGATCCGACCTTCGAACACCGGGGAGCTGTTTTTT. Translating gives CASSLRIRPSNTGELFF. The chain has TRBV12-3 or TRBV12-4 and TRBJ2-2; D unresolved. This CDR3 is built from 17 residues. The V end lost 2 bases, the J end lost 0 bases, and 13 bases lay between the germline ends.

There are a few counts of this clonotype. This chain joins TRBV6-1 and TRBJ2-2; TRBD1 matches 10 bases. This CDR3 is built from 15 residues. Trimming at V came to 4 bases and at J to 5 bases, leaving 4 bases not matched to a gene. The germline V gene encodes CDR1 MNHNS and CDR2 SASEGT. The CDR3 loop reads CASSGQGADTGELFF. Written as DNA, the CDR3 is TGTGCCAGCAGTGGACAGGGGGCAGATACCGGGGAGCTGTTTTTT.

This clonotype appeared many times. The V call is TRBV5-1, the J call TRBJ2-2; D uncertain. Trimming took 1 base from V and 3 from J, leaving 10 bases between them. The V gene's germline CDR1 is SGHRS and CDR2 YFSETQ. The CDR3 runs 15 residues. The CDR3 DNA is TGCGCCAGCAGCTTGCCCGCATCCGACACCGGGGAGCTGTTTTTT. Its protein product is CASSLPASDTGELFF. Variable domain in full (rest from reference TRBV5-1 and TRBJ2-2): KAGVTQTPRYLIKTRGQQVTLSCSPISGHRSVSWYQQTPGQGLQFLFEYFSETQRNKGNFPGRFSGRQFSNSRSEMNVSTLELGDSALYLCASSLPASDTGELFFGEGSRLTVL.

This clonotype has just a few counts. The chain recombines TRBV7-2 with TRBJ2-3, with D possibly being TRBD2 (7 bases). CDR1 is SGHTA, CDR2 FQGNSA, per germline. This CDR3 has 17 residues. V shed 0 bases and J shed 0 bases, with 13 bases lying between them. CDR3: CASSLAGGGRSTDTQYF. CDR3 sequence (DNA): TGTGCCAGCAGCTTAGCGGGCGGGGGCCGTAGCACAGATACGCAGTATTTT. Full variable domain (rest looked up from reference TRBV7-2 and TRBJ2-3): GAGVSQSPSNKVTEKGKDVELRCDPISGHTALYWYRQSLGQGLEFLIYFQGNSAPDKSGLPSDRFSAERTGGSVSTLTIQRTQQEDSAVYLCASSLAGGGRSTDTQYFGPGTRLTVL.

The genes are TRBV20-1 and TRBJ2-3; possibly TRBD2 for D (6 bases). V lost 6 bases, J lost 2 bases, and 18 bases lay in between. CDR1 is DFQATT and CDR2 is SNEGSKA in the germline V gene (reference sequence). The CDR3 runs 15 residues. The CDR3 sequence: CSAEDSWRDTDTQYF. CDR3 DNA: TGCAGTGCAGAAGACAGCTGGCGGGACACAGATACGCAGTATTTT.

The chain carries TRBV5-1 and TRBJ2-1; D not certain. The CDR3 contains 12 residues. The V end lost 0 bases, the J end lost 9 bases, and 7 bases lay between the germline ends. CDR1 and CDR2 (germline): SGHRS, YFSETQ. This CDR3 is CASSLEGFEQFF. The DNA of the CDR3 is TGCGCCAGCAGCTTGGAAGGGTTTGAGCAGTTCTTC.

This clonotype appeared many times. The chain combines TRBV7-9 with TRBJ2-5; D perhaps matches TRBD1 (5 bases). Trimming cost V 3 bases and J 2 bases, with 10 bases left between them. Germline V gene sequence: CDR1 SEHNR, CDR2 FQNEAQ (reference sequence). The CDR3 totals 14 residues. CDR3 sequence: CASSFLRQQETQYF. The DNA of the CDR3 is TGTGCCAGCAGCTTCCTAAGACAGCAAGAGACCCAGTACTTC.

This clonotype was observed at least ten times. CDR3 nucleotide sequence: TGTGCCAGCAGCCTTGTGGGAGGCTCCTACGAGCAGTACGTC. It translates to CASSLVGGSYEQYV. V usage is TRBV5-1 and J usage is TRBJ2-7, with a weak D call TRBD2 (6 bases). From germline, CDR1 is SGHRS and CDR2 YFSETQ. The CDR3 has 14 residues.

This clonotype was observed at least ten times. This chain uses TRBV12-3 or TRBV12-4 with TRBJ2-3, with D possibly being TRBD2 (6 bases). The CDR3 spans 13 residues. Between the trimmed V and J ends, which lost 5 bases and 14 bases, there was a span of 20 bases. CDR3 residues: CASSPQTGLLGYF. CDR3 nucleotides: TGTGCCAGCAGTCCCCAGACGGGACTCCTTGGGTATTTT.

As concerns this clonotype: One end of the junction does not line up with germline, which may come from a read error. This rearrangement joins TRBV10-3 to TRBJ2-1, with D possibly matching TRBD2 (5 bases). This CDR3 contains 12 residues. Germline-derived CDR1 and CDR2 are ENHRY and SYGVKD. DNA of the CDR3: TGTACCATCAGTGAGGGCGGGAATGAGCAGTTCTTC. Amino acid sequence: CTISEGGNEQFF.

The CDR3 is CASSLETSGPNEQFF. In DNA, the CDR3 is TGCGCCAGCAGCTTGGAGACTAGCGGTCCCAATGAGCAGTTCTTC. The rearrangement uses TRBV5-1 and TRBJ2-1; TRBD2 matches 9 bases. V lost 0 bases to trimming and J lost 6 bases; unmatched junction nucleotides: 4. The CDR3 contains 15 residues. Looked up from germline, CDR1 is SGHRS and CDR2 is YFSETQ.

At least ten counts were recorded for this clonotype. This rearrangement joins TRBV12-3 or TRBV12-4 to TRBJ2-7; either TRBD1 or TRBD2 may fit D (5 bases each). The CDR3 consists of 14 residues. Trimming took off 1 base at V and 3 bases at J, with 10 bases between the two ends. The CDR3 spells CASSLGRDRYEQYF. The CDR3 DNA reads TGTGCCAGCAGTTTAGGTAGGGACCGCTACGAGCAGTACTTC.

This clonotype was observed at least ten times. This rearrangement joins TRBV15 to TRBJ1-2; 8 nucleotides line up with TRBD1. Unmatched junction bases numbered 3, after V lost 1 base and J lost 2 bases. This CDR3 has 15 residues. Germline V gene data show CDR1 as LNHNV and CDR2 as YYDKDF (reference sequence). The CDR3 DNA reads TGTGCCACCAGCAGAGCAGCAGGGGGCAACTATGGCTACACCTTC. It codes for CATSRAAGGNYGYTF.

The sample holds many counts of this clonotype. The rearrangement links TRBV20-1 to TRBJ2-5; 9 positions match TRBD2. CDR1 DFQATT and CDR2 SNEGSKA come from the germline V gene (reference sequence). V shed 6 bases and J 5 bases; nucleotides not matched to a gene: 10. This CDR3 has 14 amino acids. This CDR3 is CSARQASGKETQYF. For the CDR3, the DNA is TGCAGTGCCCGTCAGGCTAGCGGGAAGGAGACCCAGTACTTC.